This T cell receptor (beta chain) emerged from a study of T cells in Graves' hyperthyroidism and ophthalmopathy. General observations from the study: Onset of ophthalmopathy came a median 6.5 months after the model predicted it.

TCR beta CDR3 regions were amplified from RNA transcripts. During a first-round RT-PCR of the TCR CDR3, the HTBI primer set was used. TCRdb used MiXCR to reprocess the multiplex PCR reads, holding one entry per CDR3 protein. The sample contains roughly 650,000 distinct CDR3 sequences, roughly a sixth of which appear only once. The germline V gene encodes CDR1 WSHSY and CDR2 SAAADI. CDR3 length: 13 residues. The V gene lost 2 bases and the J gene lost 8 bases, with 12 bases spanning the gap. Regarding this clonotype: Its antigen is undetermined.

Ophthalmopathy in the patients scored at least 3 on Clinical Activity Score and at least 4 on NOSPECS grade, lasting under 3 months. This rearrangement joins TRBV10-2 to TRBJ1-2, with D possibly TRBD1 on 5 matching bases. Sequencing was done on a sample of blood. The receptor was isolated from a woman aged 40-49 years with Graves' ophthalmopathy. CDR3 nucleotides: TGCGCCAGCAGTGAGGGGGGGGGAACCGGCTACACCTTC. This codes for CASSEGGGTGYTF.